One and the same sample provided the 21 T cell receptor beta chains below, sequenced in a study of regulatory T cells in long-lasting Graves disease. Described time point: newly diagnosed GD, antithyroid drugs for less than 3 months. The TCR library was prepared using RNA isolated from PBMCs. Libraries of TCR beta came from iRepertoire HTBI primers plus Arm-PCR of CDR3 regions. TCRdb reprocessed the multiplex PCR reads via MiXCR and lists one record per CDR3 protein. The sample lists about 400,000 distinct CDR3 sequences; less than 20% were seen once. The specimen comprised peripheral blood mononuclear cells (PBMCs), sampled at new diagnosis, from a patient treated with antithyroid drugs. The receptors come from a female donor with Graves disease.

This clonotype was counted ten times or more. V is TRBV5-1 and J is TRBJ2-7, with TRBD1 matching over 9 bases. Germline V gene data show CDR1 as SGHRS and CDR2 as YFSETQ. Losses at the gene ends were 5 bases for V and 4 bases for J; bases not matched to a gene: 7. This CDR3 comprises 14 residues. The CDR3 nucleotides are TGCGCCAGCAGGCTTTGGGACAGGGAATACGAGCAGTACTTC. Translated, it gives CASRLWDREYEQYF.

The chain couples TRBV15 to TRBJ1-4; D is unclear. V was shortened by 2 bases and J by 5 bases, with 3 bases between the two germline ends. CDR1 is LNHNV and CDR2 is YYDKDF in the germline V gene (reference sequence). CDR3 length equals 12 residues. The CDR3 sequence: CATSRPNEKLFF. CDR3 sequence (DNA): TGTGCCACCAGCAGACCGAATGAAAAACTGTTTTTT.

This clonotype occurred many times. This chain joins TRBV20-1 and TRBJ2-7; 8 bases match TRBD1. The germline gives CDR1 DFQATT, CDR2 SNEGSKA (reference sequence). This CDR3 has 15 residues. Trimming at V came to 8 bases and at J to 1 base, leaving 13 bases not matched to a gene. CDR3 nucleotides: TGCAGTTCATACACCTCCACAGGGGGGTCCTACGAGCAGTACTTC. The encoded protein is CSSYTSTGGSYEQYF.

This clonotype was recorded at least ten times. V and J are TRBV12-3 or TRBV12-4 and TRBJ1-5; D is possibly TRBD1 (5 bases). The CDR3 runs 14 residues. Trimming took off 5 bases at V and 4 bases at J, with 12 bases between the two ends. The CDR3 DNA reads TGTGCCAGCAGTCCGAGGGGAGAAAATCAGCCCCAGCATTTT. This sequence encodes CASSPRGENQPQHF.

The chain has TRBV6-2 or TRBV6-3 and TRBJ1-5, with a tentative D call TRBD1 (5 bases). Trimming took off 2 bases at V and 3 bases at J, with 8 bases between the two ends. This CDR3 contains 14 residues. From germline, CDR1 is MNHEY and CDR2 SVGEGT. The CDR3 nucleotides are TGTGCCAGCAGTTACGGGGGGAACAATCAGCCCCAGCATTTT. Amino acids: CASSYGGNNQPQHF.

This clonotype was seen ten or more times. The CDR3 sequence is CASRTGNQLMNTEAFF. The CDR3 coding sequence is TGTGCCAGCAGGACAGGGAACCAACTCATGAACACTGAAGCTTTCTTT. The chain couples TRBV2 to TRBJ1-1; 7 bases align to TRBD1. The CDR3 covers 16 residues. The germline V gene has CDR1 SNHLY and CDR2 FYNNEI. V lost 6 bases to trimming and J lost 0 bases; unmatched junction nucleotides: 10.

The chain combines TRBV6-2 or TRBV6-3 with TRBJ1-6; TRBD1 matches at 9 bases. The V segment lost 2 bases and the J segment 1 base; nucleotides outside the gene matches: 12. There are 20 residues in the CDR3. The V gene's germline CDR1 is MNHEY and CDR2 SVGEGT. CDR3 sequence (DNA): TGTGCCAGCAGTTACCCTCTAGACAGGGGGAATTTTTCCTATAATTCACCCCTCCACTTT. Protein: CASSYPLDRGNFSYNSPLHF.

This clonotype appeared many times. The rearrangement links TRBV12-3 or TRBV12-4 to TRBJ2-1; weak D call: TRBD2 (5 bases). This CDR3 region has 14 residues. Between the trimmed V and J ends, which lost 5 bases and 8 bases, there was a span of 16 bases. The CDR3 DNA sequence: TGTGCCAGCAGTCGGGTCCGAGGGAACGATGAGCAGTTCTTC. Translated, it gives CASSRVRGNDEQFF.

This clonotype was counted many times. The genes are TRBV11-2 and TRBJ1-2; 9 bases align to TRBD1. The CDR3 contains 14 residues. The germline CDR1 and CDR2 sequences are SGHAT and FQNNGV. With V trimmed by 5 bases and J by 5 bases, 6 bases remained unmatched. The CDR3 DNA is TGTGCCAGCAGCCGAGGACAGGGGAGATATGGCTACACCTTC. This codes for CASSRGQGRYGYTF.

In this sample, this clonotype turned up many times. V usage is TRBV6-9 and J usage is TRBJ1-1, with D uncertain. V gave up 4 bases and J gave up 9 bases, with 18 bases separating them. The CDR3 sequence is 14 residues long. Germline CDR1 MNHGY, CDR2 SVAAGI. The CDR3 coding sequence is TGTGCCAGCAGTTTCCTTCAGGATTCAGGCCAAGCTTTCTTT. This codes for CASSFLQDSGQAFF.

This CDR3 is CASSIPLGRPNTEAFF. The CDR3 nucleotides are TGTGCCAGTAGTATCCCATTAGGGCGGCCGAACACTGAAGCTTTCTTT. This chain uses TRBV19 with TRBJ1-1; unclear D gene. From germline, CDR1 is LNHDA and CDR2 SQIVND (reference sequence). This CDR3 has 16 residues. V gave up 3 bases and J gave up 1 base, with 15 bases separating them.

This clonotype occurred many times. V is TRBV13 and J is TRBJ2-3; tentatively, D is TRBD1 or TRBD2 (5 bases each). Germline lookup yields CDR1 PRHDT and CDR2 FYEKMQ (reference sequence). The CDR3 spans 16 residues. V shed 1 base and J shed 1 base, with 12 bases lying between them. Here the CDR3 DNA reads TGTGCCAGCAGCTTAGAGAGGGGAAGGGGCACAGATACGCAGTATTTT. It codes for CASSLERGRGTDTQYF.

This clonotype was seen ten or more times. The genes are TRBV7-9 and TRBJ1-1; D possibly corresponds to TRBD1 (5 bases). V dropped 3 bases and J dropped 5 bases, with 16 bases sitting between them. This CDR3 contains 15 residues. CDR1 SEHNR and CDR2 FQNEAQ come from the germline V gene (reference sequence). The DNA of the CDR3 is TGTGCCAGCAGCTTGAGGATCGGCGGGGGAACTGAAGCTTTCTTT. Translation: CASSLRIGGGTEAFF.

This clonotype has a count of ten or more. As DNA, the CDR3 is TGTGCCAGCAGCTTTCTAGCGGATCCCCCCAATGAGCAGTTCTTC. Translated: CASSFLADPPNEQFF. The chain combines TRBV11-2 with TRBJ2-1; 7 bases agree with TRBD2. The CDR3 consists of 15 residues. The germline gives CDR1 SGHAT, CDR2 FQNNGV. V gave up 3 bases and J gave up 6 bases; unmatched junction bases: 8.

In this sample, this clonotype turned up many times. The J gene is TRBJ1-1, the V gene TRBV6-5, with D maybe TRBD1 (5 bases). The CDR3 runs to 13 residues. V lost 2 bases and J lost 5, with 9 bases in between. Germline V gene lookup returns CDR1 MNHEY and CDR2 SVGAGI. CDR3 protein: CASSYGGKTEAFF. DNA for the CDR3: TGTGCCAGCAGTTACGGGGGGAAAACTGAAGCTTTCTTT.

This clonotype appeared many times. The V call is TRBV28, the J call TRBJ1-3; 9 bases line up with TRBD1. Trimming removed 5 bases from V and 8 bases from J; junction bases left unmatched: 16. Germline V gene data show CDR1 as MDHEN and CDR2 as SYDVKM. This CDR3 is built from 17 residues. The CDR3 bases are TGTGCCAGCAGTCCCTCTCCGGGACAGGGAGTTGTGTACACCATATATTTT. Translating it yields CASSPSPGQGVVYTIYF.

This clonotype was observed at least ten times. The genes are TRBV5-1 and TRBJ2-7; TRBD2 is a possible D gene (6 bases). Germline V gives CDR1 SGHRS, CDR2 YFSETQ. The CDR3 loop spans 14 amino acids. V dropped 0 bases and J dropped 2 bases, with 9 bases sitting between them. CDR3: CASSLDGSPYEQYF. DNA of the CDR3: TGCGCCAGCAGCTTGGACGGGAGTCCCTACGAGCAGTACTTC. Based on the CDR3 plus reference TRBV5-1 and TRBJ2-7, the full variable domain is KAGVTQTPRYLIKTRGQQVTLSCSPISGHRSVSWYQQTPGQGLQFLFEYFSETQRNKGNFPGRFSGRQFSNSRSEMNVSTLELGDSALYLCASSLDGSPYEQYFGPGTRLTVT.

Ten or more counts support this clonotype. The chain joins TRBV9 to TRBJ1-1; D unresolved. Trimming stripped 5 bases from V and 0 bases from J, with 23 bases between. The CDR3 contains 18 residues. In germline, CDR1 is SGDLS, CDR2 YYNGEE. The CDR3 is CASRNLDRLSLMNTEAFF. CDR3 nucleotide sequence: TGTGCCAGCAGGAACTTGGACCGGCTCAGTCTCATGAACACTGAAGCTTTCTTT.

This clonotype has ten or more counts. The chain combines TRBV5-5 with TRBJ2-7; 9 bases line up with TRBD2. V lost 4 bases to trimming and J lost 3 bases; unmatched junction nucleotides: 26. Germline V gives CDR1 SGHKS, CDR2 YYEKEE (reference sequence). This CDR3 region has 21 residues. The DNA of the CDR3 is TGTGCCAGCAGCCCGAAAATTTCTGCGTCTAGCGGGAATAGGCAGTACTACGAGCAGTACTTC. Protein: CASSPKISASSGNRQYYEQYF.

This clonotype was detected ten times or more. The CDR3 reads CSATVDRETQYF. The CDR3 bases are TGCAGTGCTACTGTCGACCGGGAGACCCAGTACTTC. This chain links TRBV20-1 with TRBJ2-5; D call uncertain. The CDR3 consists of 12 residues. The ends were cut back, 4 bases at V and 5 bases at J, with 11 bases in the middle. Germline-derived CDR1 and CDR2 are DFQATT and SNEGSKA (reference sequence).

This clonotype came up many times. CDR3 in DNA: TGCGCCAGCAGCTTCCTACCGAGCGGGGGAAGCACAGATACGCAGTATTTT. Amino acids: CASSFLPSGGSTDTQYF. This sequence joins TRBV5-1 and TRBJ2-3, with 8 bases identical to TRBD2. The CDR3 consists of 17 residues. With V trimmed by 2 bases and J by 0 bases, 8 bases remained unmatched. Germline CDR1 reads SGHRS; CDR2 reads YFSETQ.